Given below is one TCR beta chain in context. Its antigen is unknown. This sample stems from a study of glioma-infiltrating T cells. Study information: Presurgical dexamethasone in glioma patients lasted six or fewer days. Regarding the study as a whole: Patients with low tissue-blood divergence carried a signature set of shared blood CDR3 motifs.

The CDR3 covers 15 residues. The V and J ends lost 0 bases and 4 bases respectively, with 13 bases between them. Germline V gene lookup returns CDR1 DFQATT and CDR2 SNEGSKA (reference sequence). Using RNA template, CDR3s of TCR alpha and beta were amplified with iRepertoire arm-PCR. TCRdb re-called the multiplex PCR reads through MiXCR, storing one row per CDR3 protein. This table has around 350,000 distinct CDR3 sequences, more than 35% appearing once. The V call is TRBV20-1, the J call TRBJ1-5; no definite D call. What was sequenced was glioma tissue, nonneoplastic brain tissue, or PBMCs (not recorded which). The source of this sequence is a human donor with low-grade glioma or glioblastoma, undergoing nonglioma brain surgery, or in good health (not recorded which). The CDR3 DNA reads TGCAGTGCTAGAGATTGGACCTCGAGGAATCAGCCCCAGCATTTT. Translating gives CSARDWTSRNQPQHF.